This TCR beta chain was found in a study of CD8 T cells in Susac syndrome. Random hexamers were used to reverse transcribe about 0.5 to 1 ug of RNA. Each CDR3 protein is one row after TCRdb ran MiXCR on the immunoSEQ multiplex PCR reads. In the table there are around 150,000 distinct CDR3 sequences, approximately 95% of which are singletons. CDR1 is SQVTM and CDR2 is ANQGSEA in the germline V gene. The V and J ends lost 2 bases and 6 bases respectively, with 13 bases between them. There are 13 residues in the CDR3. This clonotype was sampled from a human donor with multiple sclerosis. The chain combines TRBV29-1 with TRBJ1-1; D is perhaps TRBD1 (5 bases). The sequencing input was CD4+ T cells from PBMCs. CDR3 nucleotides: TGCAGCGTTGAAAGGGGTTTTGAGTCTGAAGCTTTCTTT. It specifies CSVERGFESEAFF. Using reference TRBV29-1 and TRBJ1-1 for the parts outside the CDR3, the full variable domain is SAVISQKPSRDICQRGTSLTIQCQVDSQVTMMFWYRQQPGQSLTLIATANQGSEATYESGFVIDKFPISRPNLTFSTLTVSNMSPEDSSIYLCSVERGFESEAFFGQGTRLTVV.